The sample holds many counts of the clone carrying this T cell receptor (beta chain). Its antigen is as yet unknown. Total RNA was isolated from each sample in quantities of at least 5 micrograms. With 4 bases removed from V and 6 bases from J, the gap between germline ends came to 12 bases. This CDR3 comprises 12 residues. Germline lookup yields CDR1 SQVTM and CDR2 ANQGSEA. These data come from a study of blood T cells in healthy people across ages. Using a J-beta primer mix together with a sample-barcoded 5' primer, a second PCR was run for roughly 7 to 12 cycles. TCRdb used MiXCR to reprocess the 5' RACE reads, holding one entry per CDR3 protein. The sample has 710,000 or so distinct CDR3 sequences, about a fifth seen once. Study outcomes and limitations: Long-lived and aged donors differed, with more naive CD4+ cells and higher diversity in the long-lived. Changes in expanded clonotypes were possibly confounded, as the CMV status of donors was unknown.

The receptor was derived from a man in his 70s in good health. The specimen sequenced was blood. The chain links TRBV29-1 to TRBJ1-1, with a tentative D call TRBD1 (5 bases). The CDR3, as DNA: TGCAGCGTTGCGAGGGGCCAGGCTGAAGCTTTCTTT. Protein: CSVARGQAEAFF.